Below are 3 T cell receptor beta chains sequenced from a single sample in a study of OX40 agonist ivuxolimab in advanced cancers. The repertoire was sequenced with immunoSEQ multiplex PCR; TCRdb's copy has only in-frame clones and lacks some. The sample shows approximately 74,000 clones, more than 65% of them seen only once. Sequenced here: CD4+ or CD8+ T cells sorted from blood, sampled in a trial of the OX40 agonist ivuxolimab. These receptors were obtained from an adult with an advanced solid tumor such as melanoma, head and neck, liver or kidney cancer.

This chain connects TRBV15 to TRBJ1-3, with 9 bases that match TRBD1. J was trimmed by 4 bases and V by 1 base; bases with no gene match: 5. Germline V gene data show CDR1 as LNHNV and CDR2 as YYDKDF (reference sequence). The CDR3 length is 16 residues. The CDR3 is CATSRGDRALGNTIYF. As DNA, the CDR3 is TGTGCCACCAGCAGAGGGGACAGGGCGCTCGGAAACACCATATATTTT.

The CDR3 loop is CASISPQGKNTEAFF. DNA for the CDR3: TGTGCCAGCATCAGCCCGCAAGGTAAGAACACTGAAGCTTTCTTT. The chain joins TRBV6-1 to TRBJ1-1; no firm D call. This CDR3 comprises 15 residues. V was trimmed by 7 bases and J by 1 base, leaving 16 bases between them. Germline V gene lookup returns CDR1 MNHNS and CDR2 SASEGT.

The chain uses TRBV19 and TRBJ2-1, with D perhaps being TRBD1 or TRBD2 (6 bases each). Germline CDR1 and CDR2: LNHDA and SQIVND (reference sequence). This CDR3 has 14 amino acids. V lost 3 bases, J lost 7 bases, and 13 bases lay in between. CDR3 protein: CASSMGGAGNEQFF. CDR3 in DNA: TGTGCCAGTAGTATGGGGGGCGCGGGGAATGAGCAGTTCTTC.